A single sample is the source of the 9 T cell receptor beta chains below, sequenced in a study of cytomegalovirus exposure and HLA in healthy donors listed by TCRdb under 2017. Library prep was done by the immunoSEQ multiplex PCR assay. For the multiplex PCR, a mixture combining 60 forward primers for TCR Vbeta segments and 13 reverse primers for TCR Jbeta segments was used. The clones in this table, taken by TCRdb from immuneACCESS, are in-frame only. Not every clone is retained; where verified, under half of the shortfall comes from an unresolved V gene, and the cause of the rest is unknown. The sample table records under 45,000 clones; 60% to 75% of these occur just once. The biggest ten clones account for about 7% of the sample. The specimen was PBMCs. Every receptor here comes from a man aged 25 to 45 in good health and CMV-seronegative.

This clone was seen a few times. The genes are TRBV5-4 and TRBJ2-2, with 16 bases fitting TRBD2. Losses at the gene ends were 3 bases for V and 4 bases for J; bases not matched to a gene: 3. The length of the CDR3 is 17 residues. Germline CDR1 SGHNT, CDR2 YYREEE (reference sequence). The CDR3 region has the DNA TGTGCCAGCAGCTCGGGACTAGCGGGAGGGACCACCGGGGAGCTGTTTTTT. This encodes CASSSGLAGGTTGELFF.

The V call is TRBV10-1, the J call TRBJ1-1, with D perhaps matching TRBD1 (5 bases). Trimming shortened V by 2 bases and J by 3 bases, and 7 bases separated the two germline ends. CDR1 and CDR2 (germline): WNHNN, SYGVQD (reference sequence). The CDR3 has 13 residues. The CDR3 here is CASSEVRDTEAFF. For the CDR3, the DNA is TGCGCCAGCAGTGAGGTCAGGGACACTGAAGCTTTCTTT.

With respect to this clone: Likely a read error: the CDR3 ends without its conserved phenylalanine or tryptophan. CDR3 loop: CASSQDLGSQTLHV. CDR3 DNA sequence: TGTGCCAGCAGCCAAGATCTGGGCAGCCAAACCCTCCACGTT. The gene calls are TRBV14 and TRBJ1-6; no clear D gene. V was trimmed by 0 bases and J by 14 bases, leaving 14 bases between them. This CDR3 region has 14 residues. Germline V gene data show CDR1 as SGHDN and CDR2 as FVKESK.

This clone was detected only once. The J gene is TRBJ2-3, the V gene TRBV7-6; D is undetermined. The germline V gene has CDR1 SGHVS and CDR2 FNYEAQ. The CDR3 consists of 12 residues. V lost 3 bases and J 4 bases, leaving 5 bases between the germline ends. The CDR3 protein is CASSFTSDTQYF. CDR3 nucleotide sequence: TGTGCCAGCAGCTTCACTTCAGATACGCAGTATTTT.

This rearrangement joins TRBV4-3 to TRBJ2-5, with D maybe TRBD1 (6 bases). The CDR3 is 15 amino acids. CDR1 and CDR2 (germline): LGHNA, YSLEER. Trimming stripped 1 base from V and 5 bases from J, with 14 bases between. The CDR3 nucleotides are TGCGCCAGCAGCCAAGCAGGGGCCCTGGGGGAGACCCAGTACTTC. Its protein product is CASSQAGALGETQYF.

This chain joins TRBV11-2 and TRBJ2-1; 8 bases agree with TRBD2. Germline V gives CDR1 SGHAT, CDR2 FQNNGV. The J segment lost 3 bases and the V segment lost 5 bases, leaving 6 bases of the junction unmatched. The CDR3 length is 15 residues. Here the CDR3 reads CASSPGLAVYNEQFF. Written as DNA, the CDR3 is TGTGCCAGCAGCCCAGGACTAGCCGTCTACAATGAGCAGTTCTTC.

About this clone itself: This CDR3 is missing its conserved last phenylalanine or tryptophan, likely due to a read error. The V call is TRBV2, the J call TRBJ1-2; no clear D. Between the trimmed V and J ends, which lost 5 bases and 8 bases, there was a span of 12 bases. CDR1 is SNHLY and CDR2 is FYNNEI in the germline V gene. CDR3 size: 12 residues. Written as DNA, the CDR3 is TGTGCCAGCAGTATACATGAAGGCGGCTACACCCTC. This gives the protein CASSIHEGGYTL.

The gene calls are TRBV4-3 and TRBJ1-1; no clear D. The V end was cut by 0 bases, the J end by 2 bases, with 10 bases between. Germline V CDR1 and CDR2: LGHNA, YSLEER. This CDR3 spans 15 amino acids. CDR3 bases: TGCGCCAGCAGCCAAGACTCGGCGGGCAACACTGAAGCTTTCTTT. The encoded protein is CASSQDSAGNTEAFF.

The gene calls are TRBV7-9 and TRBJ1-2; D gene unclear. The CDR3 has 13 amino acids. V lost 3 bases, J lost 8 bases, and 13 bases lay in between. Germline CDR1 and CDR2: SEHNR and FQNEAQ (reference sequence). This CDR3 is CASSLVLAEGYTF. The CDR3 region has the DNA TGTGCCAGCAGCTTGGTACTCGCTGAAGGCTACACCTTC.